Listed here are 3 T cell receptor beta chains from one sample, sequenced in a study of identical twins. MiXCR, run by TCRdb on the 5' RACE reads, gives a single entry per CDR3 protein. The table records 1.5 million to 2 million distinct CDR3 sequences, under 35% of them present only once. Sequenced: cord blood. These receptors came from a newborn girl in good health.

As DNA, the CDR3 is TGTGCCAGCAGCCGCAGGGATGGTACAGATACGCAGTATTTT. Protein product: CASSRRDGTDTQYF. This chain uses TRBV12-3 or TRBV12-4 with TRBJ2-3; D might be TRBD1 (5 bases). The CDR3 covers 14 residues. The V end lost 6 bases, the J end lost 3 bases, and 13 bases lay between the germline ends.

The rearrangement joins TRBV27 to TRBJ1-2, with TRBD1 identical over 9 bases. This CDR3 comprises 16 residues. Per germline, CDR1 MNHEY and CDR2 SMNVEV (reference sequence). V gave up 5 bases and J gave up 7 bases; unmatched junction bases: 14. CDR3 residues: CASSANLLQGAGGYTF. Here the CDR3 DNA reads TGTGCCAGCAGTGCAAACCTCTTACAGGGGGCCGGTGGCTACACCTTC.

The chain combines TRBV4-1 with TRBJ1-2; D ambiguous. CDR1 is MGHRA and CDR2 is YSYEKL in the germline V gene. The CDR3 runs 14 residues. The germline V and J ends were trimmed by 0 bases and 6 bases, with 11 bases remaining between them. The DNA of the CDR3 is TGCGCCAGCAGCCAAGATCCCCAGAATGATGGCTACACCTTC. Encoded protein: CASSQDPQNDGYTF.